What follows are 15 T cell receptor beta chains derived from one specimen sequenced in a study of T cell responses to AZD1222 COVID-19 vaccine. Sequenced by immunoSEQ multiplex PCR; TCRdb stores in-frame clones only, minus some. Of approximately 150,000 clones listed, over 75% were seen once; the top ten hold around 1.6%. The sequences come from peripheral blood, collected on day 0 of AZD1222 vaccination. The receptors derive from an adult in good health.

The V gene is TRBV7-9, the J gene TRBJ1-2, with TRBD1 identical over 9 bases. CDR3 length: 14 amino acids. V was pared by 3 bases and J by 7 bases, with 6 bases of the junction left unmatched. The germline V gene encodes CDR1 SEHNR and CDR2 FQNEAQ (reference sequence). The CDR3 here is CASSFPGQGGGYTF. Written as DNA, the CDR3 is TGTGCCAGCAGCTTCCCGGGACAGGGCGGTGGCTACACCTTC.

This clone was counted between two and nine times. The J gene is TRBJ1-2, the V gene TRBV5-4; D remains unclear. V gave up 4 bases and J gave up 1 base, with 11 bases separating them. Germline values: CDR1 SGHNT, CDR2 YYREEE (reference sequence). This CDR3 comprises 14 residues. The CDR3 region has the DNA TGTGCCAGCAGCCGGGAGAGACTTAACTATGGCTACACCTTC. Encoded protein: CASSRERLNYGYTF.

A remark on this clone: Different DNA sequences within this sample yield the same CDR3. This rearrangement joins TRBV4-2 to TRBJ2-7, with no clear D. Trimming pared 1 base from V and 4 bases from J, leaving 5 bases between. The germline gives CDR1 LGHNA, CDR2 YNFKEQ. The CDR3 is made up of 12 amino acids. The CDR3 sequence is CASSQAGYEQYF. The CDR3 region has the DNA TGTGCCAGCAGCCAAGCTGGTTACGAGCAGTACTTC.

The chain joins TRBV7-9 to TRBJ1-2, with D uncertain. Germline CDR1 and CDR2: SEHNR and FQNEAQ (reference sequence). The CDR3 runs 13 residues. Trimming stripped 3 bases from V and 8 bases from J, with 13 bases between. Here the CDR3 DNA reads TGTGCCAGCAGCTTCGAGACACCAGGCGGCTACACCTTC. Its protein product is CASSFETPGGYTF.

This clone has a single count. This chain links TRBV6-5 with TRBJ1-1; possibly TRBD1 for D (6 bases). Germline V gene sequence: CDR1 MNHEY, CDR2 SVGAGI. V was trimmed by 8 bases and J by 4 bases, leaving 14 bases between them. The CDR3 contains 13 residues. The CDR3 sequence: CASGVGGLTEAFF. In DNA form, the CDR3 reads TGTGCCAGCGGAGTAGGGGGGCTCACTGAAGCTTTCTTT.

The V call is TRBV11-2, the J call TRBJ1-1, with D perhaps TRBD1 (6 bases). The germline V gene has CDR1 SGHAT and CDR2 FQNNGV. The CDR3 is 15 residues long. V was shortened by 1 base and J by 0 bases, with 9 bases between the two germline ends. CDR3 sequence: CASSLATGVNTEAFF. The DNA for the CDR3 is TGTGCCAGCAGCTTAGCGACAGGAGTGAACACTGAAGCTTTCTTT.

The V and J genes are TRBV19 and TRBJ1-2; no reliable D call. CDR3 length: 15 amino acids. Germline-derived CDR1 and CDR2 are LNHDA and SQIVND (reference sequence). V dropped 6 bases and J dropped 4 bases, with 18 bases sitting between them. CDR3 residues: CASRPDTRKTYGYTF. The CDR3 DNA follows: TGTGCCAGTAGGCCCGACACGCGAAAAACCTATGGCTACACCTTC.

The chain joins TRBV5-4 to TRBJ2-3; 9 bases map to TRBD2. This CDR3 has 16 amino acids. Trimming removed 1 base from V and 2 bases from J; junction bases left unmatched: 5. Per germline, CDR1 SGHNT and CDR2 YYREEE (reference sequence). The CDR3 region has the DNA TGTGCCAGCAGCTTGCCTAGCGGGGAGTCCACAGATACGCAGTATTTT. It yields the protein CASSLPSGESTDTQYF.

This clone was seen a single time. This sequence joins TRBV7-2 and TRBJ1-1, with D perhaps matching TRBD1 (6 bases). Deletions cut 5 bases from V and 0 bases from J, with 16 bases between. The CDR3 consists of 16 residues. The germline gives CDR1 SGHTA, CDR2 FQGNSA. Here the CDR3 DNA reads TGTGCCAGCAGCCCGACCGGGGGCTGGGTGAACACTGAAGCTTTCTTT. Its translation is CASSPTGGWVNTEAFF.

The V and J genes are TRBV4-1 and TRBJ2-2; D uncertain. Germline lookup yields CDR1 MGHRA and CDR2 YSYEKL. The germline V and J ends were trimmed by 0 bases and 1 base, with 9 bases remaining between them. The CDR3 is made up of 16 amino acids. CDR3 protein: CASSQESRQNTGELFF. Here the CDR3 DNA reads TGCGCCAGCAGCCAAGAGAGCCGTCAGAACACCGGGGAGCTGTTTTTT.

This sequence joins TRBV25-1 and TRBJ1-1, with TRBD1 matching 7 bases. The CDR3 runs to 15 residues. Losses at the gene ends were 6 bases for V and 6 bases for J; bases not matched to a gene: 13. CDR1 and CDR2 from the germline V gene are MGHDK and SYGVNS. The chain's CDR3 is CASRTGQQIVAEAFF. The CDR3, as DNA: TGTGCCAGCAGGACAGGGCAACAGATTGTGGCTGAAGCTTTCTTT. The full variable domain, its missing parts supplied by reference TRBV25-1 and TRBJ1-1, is EADIYQTPRYLVIGTGKKITLECSQTMGHDKMYWYQQDPGMELHLIHYSYGVNSTEKGDLSSESTVSRIRTEHFPLTLESARPSHTSQYLCASRTGQQIVAEAFFGQGTRLTVV.

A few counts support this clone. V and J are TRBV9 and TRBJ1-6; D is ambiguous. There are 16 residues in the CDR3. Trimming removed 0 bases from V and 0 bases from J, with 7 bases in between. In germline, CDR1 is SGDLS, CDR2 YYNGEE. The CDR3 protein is CASSVDGSSYNSPLHF. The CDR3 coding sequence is TGTGCCAGCAGCGTAGATGGGAGCTCCTATAATTCACCCCTCCACTTT.

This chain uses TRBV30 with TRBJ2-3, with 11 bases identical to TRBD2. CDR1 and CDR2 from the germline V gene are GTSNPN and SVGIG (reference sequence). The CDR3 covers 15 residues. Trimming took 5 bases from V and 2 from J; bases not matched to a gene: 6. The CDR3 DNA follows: TGTGCCTGGGCCTCTAGCGGGGGGTTCACAGATACGCAGTATTTT. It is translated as CAWASSGGFTDTQYF.

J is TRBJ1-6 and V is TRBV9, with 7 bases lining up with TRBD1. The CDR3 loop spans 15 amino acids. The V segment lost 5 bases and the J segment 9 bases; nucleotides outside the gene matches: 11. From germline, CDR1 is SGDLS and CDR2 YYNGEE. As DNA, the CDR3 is TGTGCCAGCAGAAATGCGCCAGGGGGGTCTTCACCCCTCCACTTT. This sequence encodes CASRNAPGGSSPLHF.

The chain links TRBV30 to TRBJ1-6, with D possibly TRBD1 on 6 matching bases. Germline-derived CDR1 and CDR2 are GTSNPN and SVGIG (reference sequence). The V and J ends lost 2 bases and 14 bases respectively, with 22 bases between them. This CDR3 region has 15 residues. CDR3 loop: CAWSIDRTRDRALHF. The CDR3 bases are TGTGCCTGGAGTATCGACAGGACTCGCGATAGGGCCCTCCACTTT.